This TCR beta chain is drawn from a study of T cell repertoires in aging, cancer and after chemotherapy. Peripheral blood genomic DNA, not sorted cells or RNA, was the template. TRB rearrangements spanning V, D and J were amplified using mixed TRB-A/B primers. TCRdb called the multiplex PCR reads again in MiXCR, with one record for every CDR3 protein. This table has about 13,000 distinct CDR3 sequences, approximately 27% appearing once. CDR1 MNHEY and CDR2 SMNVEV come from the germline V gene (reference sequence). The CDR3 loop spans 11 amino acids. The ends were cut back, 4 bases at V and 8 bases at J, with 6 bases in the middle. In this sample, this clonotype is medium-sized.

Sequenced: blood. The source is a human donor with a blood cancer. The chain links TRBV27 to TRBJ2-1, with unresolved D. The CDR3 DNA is TGTGCCAGCAGTTCCGGGTATGAGCAGTTCTTC. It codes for CASSSGYEQFF.